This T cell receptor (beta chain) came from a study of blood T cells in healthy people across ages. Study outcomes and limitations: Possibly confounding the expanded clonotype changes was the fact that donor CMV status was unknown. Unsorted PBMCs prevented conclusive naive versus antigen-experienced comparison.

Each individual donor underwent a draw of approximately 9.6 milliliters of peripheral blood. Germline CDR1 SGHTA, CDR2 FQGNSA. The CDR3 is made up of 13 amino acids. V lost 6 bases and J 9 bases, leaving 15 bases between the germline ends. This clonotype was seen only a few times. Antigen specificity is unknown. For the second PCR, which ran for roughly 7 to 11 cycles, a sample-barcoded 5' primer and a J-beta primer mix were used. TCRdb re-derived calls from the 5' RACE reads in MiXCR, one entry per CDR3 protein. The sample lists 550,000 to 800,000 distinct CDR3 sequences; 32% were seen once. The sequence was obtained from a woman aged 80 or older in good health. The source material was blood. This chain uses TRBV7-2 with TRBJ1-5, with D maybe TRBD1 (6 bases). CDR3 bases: TGTGCCAGCAGTGCGGACAGTCGTTCGCCCCAGCATTTT. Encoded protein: CASSADSRSPQHF.